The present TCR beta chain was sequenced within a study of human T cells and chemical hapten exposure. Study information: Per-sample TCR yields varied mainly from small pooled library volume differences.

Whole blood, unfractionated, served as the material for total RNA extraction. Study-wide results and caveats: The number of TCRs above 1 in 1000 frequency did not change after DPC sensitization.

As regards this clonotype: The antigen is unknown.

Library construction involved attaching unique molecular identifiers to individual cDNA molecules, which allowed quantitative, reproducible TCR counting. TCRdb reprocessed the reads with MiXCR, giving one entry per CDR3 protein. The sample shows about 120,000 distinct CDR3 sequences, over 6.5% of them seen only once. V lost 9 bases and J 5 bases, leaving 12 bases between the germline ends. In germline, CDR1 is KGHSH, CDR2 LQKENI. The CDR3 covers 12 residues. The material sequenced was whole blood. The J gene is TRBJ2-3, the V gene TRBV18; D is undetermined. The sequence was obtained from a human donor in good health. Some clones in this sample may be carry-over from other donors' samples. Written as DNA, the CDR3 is TGTGCCAGTCGACCGTGGGGAGATACGCAGTATTTT. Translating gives CASRPWGDTQYF.